This T cell receptor beta chain derives from a study of T cell responses to AZD1222 COVID-19 vaccine (dated by TCRdb to the early 2020s). With respect to the entire study: AZD1222 recipients with second doses at about 4 weeks or about 12 weeks were pooled, because spike-specific TCR depth and breadth did not differ between schedules. Trial participants were enrolled by age into subgroups of 18-55, 56-69 and 70-plus years, and around 140, 26 and 57 TCR-sequenced participants, respectively, were included in these subgroups. A total of 233 trial participants underwent TCR sequencing, of whom approximately 210 received two doses of AZD1222 and about 25 received two doses of the MenACWY control vaccine. Overall study outcomes, separate from this receptor: Spike-specific TCR breadth and depth rose significantly after two AZD1222 doses compared with day 0 and with MenACWY recipients. The 56-69-year group was small, and its depth increase did not reach significance, likely because of low power. Reportedly, almost half of the unique spike-specific TCRs recognized epitopes lying outside the regions that are mutated in the B.1.351 and B.1.1.7 variants. Conclusions about previously exposed vaccinees are limited because only five to seven AZD1222 recipients were SARS-CoV-2 seropositive at baseline. Participants were mostly white British, with more females than males. The authors suggested clonal diversity may have been underestimated. Because no day 14 peak-response samples were available, the repertoires could be characterized only after the peak T cell response. The vaccine-associated CD4 TCRs covered the entire spike protein, and the dominant responses fell in regions 160-218 and 743-854.

The germline V gene sets CDR1 to LGHNA and CDR2 to YNFKEQ. V has 4 bases trimmed and J has 4 bases trimmed; junction bases matching no gene number 5. The CDR3 covers 14 residues, taking in both the cysteine and the phenylalanine. CDR3 DNA is the only sequence kept; it has 42 bases, read in frame from the first base. On this clone: The target of this receptor is not known. One base away there is no much larger clone; base qualities are not given.

The CDR3 regions of human TCRbeta chains were analyzed by immunosequencing. Under the source paper's analysis protocol: Repertoire TCRs were checked for matches against a reference library of SARS-CoV-2-specific TCRs that had been generated using the MIRA antigen-specificity platform. Breadth was defined as the fraction of unique TCRs that were SARS-CoV-2-associated. Depth was defined as the fraction of total T cells that were SARS-CoV-2-associated. Using the MIRA data, every spike-specific TCR was mapped to the spike region that the TCR reacted to and assigned to either a CD4 or a CD8 class. Log10-transformed breadth and depth values were compared by one-way ANOVA with Sidak's multiple comparisons tests. The clones in this table, taken by TCRdb from immuneACCESS, are in-frame only. Not every clone is retained; where verified, under half of the shortfall comes from an unresolved V gene, and the cause of the rest is unknown. Clone size and the V and J calls come from that table; the DNA yielded D and trimming. Across this sample there are about 110,000 clones, with 82% seen only once. Clones ranked in the top ten supply about 5% of the sample.

The time point tag for this specimen amounts to: baseline before first vaccination. Vaccinee samples were obtained from the UK trials COV001 and COV002, which included a single-blind randomized controlled phase 2/3 trial of AZD1222 (ChAdOx1 nCoV-19) in healthy adults. For TCRbeta chain sequencing, PBMC samples were collected from trial participants at day 0 and at day 28 after the second dose. This sample comprised peripheral blood, obtained on day 0 of AZD1222 vaccination. The chain employs TRBV4-2 and TRBJ2-7; the junction holds 9 bases that match TRBD2. The sequence came from an adult in good health. The sequence in DNA is TGTGCCAGCAGCCTCAAGCGGGGGGATTACGAGCAGTACTTC. Its protein product is CASSLKRGDYEQYF.